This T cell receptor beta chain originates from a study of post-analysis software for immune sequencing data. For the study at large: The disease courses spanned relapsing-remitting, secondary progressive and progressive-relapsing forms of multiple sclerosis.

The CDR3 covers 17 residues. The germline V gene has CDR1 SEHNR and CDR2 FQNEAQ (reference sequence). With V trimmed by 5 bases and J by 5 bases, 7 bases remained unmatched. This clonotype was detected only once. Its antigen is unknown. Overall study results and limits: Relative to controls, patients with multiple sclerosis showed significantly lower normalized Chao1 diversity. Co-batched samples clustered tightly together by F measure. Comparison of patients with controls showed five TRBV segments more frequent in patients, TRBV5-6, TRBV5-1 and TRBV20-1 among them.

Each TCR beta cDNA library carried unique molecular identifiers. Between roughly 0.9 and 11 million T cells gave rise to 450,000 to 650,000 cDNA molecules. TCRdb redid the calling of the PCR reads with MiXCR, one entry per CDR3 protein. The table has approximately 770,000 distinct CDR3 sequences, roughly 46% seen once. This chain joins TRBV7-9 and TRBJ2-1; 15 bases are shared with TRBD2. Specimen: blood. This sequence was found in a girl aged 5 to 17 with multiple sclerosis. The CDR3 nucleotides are TGTGCCAGCAGCGAGGGACTAGCGGGAGGAGCGAACAATGAGCAGTTCTTC. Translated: CASSEGLAGGANNEQFF.